Reported below is one T cell receptor beta chain. Its antigen is currently unknown. This CDR3 is built from 14 residues. This sample is drawn from a study of siplizumab effects on memory and regulatory T cells. Around 9.1 x 10^4 TCR templates per sample were assayed. Assay used: immunoSEQ multiplex PCR; TCRdb lists only in-frame clones, some missing. The repertoire holds around 100,000 clones, around 92% seen once, with roughly 0.15% in the top ten. Findings and caveats of the study: Poor capture below about 10^-5 frequency left most alloreactive clones unmapped to unstimulated subsets. Of the proliferating CD4+ or CD8+ clones, roughly 80-96% lacked a naive or memory phenotype that could be assigned. Memory cells seemed less diverse than naive T cells, which seemed major alloresponse contributors.

V is TRBV21-1 and J is TRBJ2-3. TRBV21-1 is a recognized pseudogene. This clonotype originated in a human donor in good health. Specimen: CD4+ T cells sorted from blood. The chain's CDR3 is CASSPGPATDTQYF. The CDR3 region has the DNA TGTGCCAGCAGCCCCGGACCTGCGACAGATACGCAGTATTTT.